This TCR beta chain was recorded in a study of shared clonotypes between healthy human individuals. Study in general: Plates per donor: three CD4 naive, three CD4 memory, two CD8 naive, one CD8 memory.

Into CD45RA+ naive and CD45RA-negative memory subsets, the CD4+ cells were split. Per germline, CDR1 SGHTA and CDR2 FQGNSA. With 6 bases clipped from V and 6 bases from J, the junction kept 7 bases outside the gene matches. The CDR3 has 15 residues. Study results and limitations: A reduction in generation probabilities was seen for non-shared clonotypes relative to those shared by all four donors. Between a few donors, naive CD4 clonotypes were shared at a level of approximately 5%.

Comment on this clone: Its antigen is unidentified.

The assay was immunoSEQ multiplex PCR, and TCRdb's table has in-frame clones only and misses some. The sample records hundreds of thousands of clones, approximately 79% being singletons. The source material was memory CD4+ T cells sorted from blood. The subset: CD45RA-negative fraction. V gene TRBV7-2 combines with J gene TRBJ1-5; 11 positions agree with TRBD1. The sequence was obtained from a woman under 40 in good health. CDR3 DNA: TGTGCCAGCAGTAGGGGACAGGGGGTCGGTCAGCCCCAGCATTTT. It yields the protein CASSRGQGVGQPQHF.